This note documents a single TCR beta chain sequence. Its antigen is not known. Produced via immunoSEQ multiplex PCR; TCRdb's table is partial and in-frame only. The sample includes around 300,000 clones, 88% of them seen just once. This CDR3 has 14 amino acids. Germline assignment: CDR1 MRHNA and CDR2 SNTAGT. V shed 6 bases and J shed 6 bases, with 15 bases lying between them. Treatment defined: some 19 received Ad26.COV2.S at low or high dose, single or two shots; five or six received placebo; per-sample allocation not given. Sampling was performed 63 days after the first vaccine or placebo injection. This entry belongs to a study of Ad26.COV2.S vaccination and SARS-CoV-2 variants. The overall study: The Ad26.COV2.S arm of the COV1001 trial was where the donor was placed.

Overall study results and limits: Placebo and vaccine recipients had non-spike TCR breadth that was similar. Overall T cell responses may have been underestimated by the analyses of TCR breadth and depth.

This sample comprised peripheral blood, obtained in a trial of Ad26.COV2.S vaccine versus placebo. The receptor was isolated from a person aged 18-60 years who received the Ad26.COV2.S COVID-19 vaccine or a placebo. The chain links TRBV6-4 to TRBJ1-5; the D gene is possibly TRBD1 (5 bases). CDR3 nucleotides: TGTGCCAGCAGGGGGACCAAAAGTAGTCAGCCCCAGCATTTT. Translated: CASRGTKSSQPQHF.